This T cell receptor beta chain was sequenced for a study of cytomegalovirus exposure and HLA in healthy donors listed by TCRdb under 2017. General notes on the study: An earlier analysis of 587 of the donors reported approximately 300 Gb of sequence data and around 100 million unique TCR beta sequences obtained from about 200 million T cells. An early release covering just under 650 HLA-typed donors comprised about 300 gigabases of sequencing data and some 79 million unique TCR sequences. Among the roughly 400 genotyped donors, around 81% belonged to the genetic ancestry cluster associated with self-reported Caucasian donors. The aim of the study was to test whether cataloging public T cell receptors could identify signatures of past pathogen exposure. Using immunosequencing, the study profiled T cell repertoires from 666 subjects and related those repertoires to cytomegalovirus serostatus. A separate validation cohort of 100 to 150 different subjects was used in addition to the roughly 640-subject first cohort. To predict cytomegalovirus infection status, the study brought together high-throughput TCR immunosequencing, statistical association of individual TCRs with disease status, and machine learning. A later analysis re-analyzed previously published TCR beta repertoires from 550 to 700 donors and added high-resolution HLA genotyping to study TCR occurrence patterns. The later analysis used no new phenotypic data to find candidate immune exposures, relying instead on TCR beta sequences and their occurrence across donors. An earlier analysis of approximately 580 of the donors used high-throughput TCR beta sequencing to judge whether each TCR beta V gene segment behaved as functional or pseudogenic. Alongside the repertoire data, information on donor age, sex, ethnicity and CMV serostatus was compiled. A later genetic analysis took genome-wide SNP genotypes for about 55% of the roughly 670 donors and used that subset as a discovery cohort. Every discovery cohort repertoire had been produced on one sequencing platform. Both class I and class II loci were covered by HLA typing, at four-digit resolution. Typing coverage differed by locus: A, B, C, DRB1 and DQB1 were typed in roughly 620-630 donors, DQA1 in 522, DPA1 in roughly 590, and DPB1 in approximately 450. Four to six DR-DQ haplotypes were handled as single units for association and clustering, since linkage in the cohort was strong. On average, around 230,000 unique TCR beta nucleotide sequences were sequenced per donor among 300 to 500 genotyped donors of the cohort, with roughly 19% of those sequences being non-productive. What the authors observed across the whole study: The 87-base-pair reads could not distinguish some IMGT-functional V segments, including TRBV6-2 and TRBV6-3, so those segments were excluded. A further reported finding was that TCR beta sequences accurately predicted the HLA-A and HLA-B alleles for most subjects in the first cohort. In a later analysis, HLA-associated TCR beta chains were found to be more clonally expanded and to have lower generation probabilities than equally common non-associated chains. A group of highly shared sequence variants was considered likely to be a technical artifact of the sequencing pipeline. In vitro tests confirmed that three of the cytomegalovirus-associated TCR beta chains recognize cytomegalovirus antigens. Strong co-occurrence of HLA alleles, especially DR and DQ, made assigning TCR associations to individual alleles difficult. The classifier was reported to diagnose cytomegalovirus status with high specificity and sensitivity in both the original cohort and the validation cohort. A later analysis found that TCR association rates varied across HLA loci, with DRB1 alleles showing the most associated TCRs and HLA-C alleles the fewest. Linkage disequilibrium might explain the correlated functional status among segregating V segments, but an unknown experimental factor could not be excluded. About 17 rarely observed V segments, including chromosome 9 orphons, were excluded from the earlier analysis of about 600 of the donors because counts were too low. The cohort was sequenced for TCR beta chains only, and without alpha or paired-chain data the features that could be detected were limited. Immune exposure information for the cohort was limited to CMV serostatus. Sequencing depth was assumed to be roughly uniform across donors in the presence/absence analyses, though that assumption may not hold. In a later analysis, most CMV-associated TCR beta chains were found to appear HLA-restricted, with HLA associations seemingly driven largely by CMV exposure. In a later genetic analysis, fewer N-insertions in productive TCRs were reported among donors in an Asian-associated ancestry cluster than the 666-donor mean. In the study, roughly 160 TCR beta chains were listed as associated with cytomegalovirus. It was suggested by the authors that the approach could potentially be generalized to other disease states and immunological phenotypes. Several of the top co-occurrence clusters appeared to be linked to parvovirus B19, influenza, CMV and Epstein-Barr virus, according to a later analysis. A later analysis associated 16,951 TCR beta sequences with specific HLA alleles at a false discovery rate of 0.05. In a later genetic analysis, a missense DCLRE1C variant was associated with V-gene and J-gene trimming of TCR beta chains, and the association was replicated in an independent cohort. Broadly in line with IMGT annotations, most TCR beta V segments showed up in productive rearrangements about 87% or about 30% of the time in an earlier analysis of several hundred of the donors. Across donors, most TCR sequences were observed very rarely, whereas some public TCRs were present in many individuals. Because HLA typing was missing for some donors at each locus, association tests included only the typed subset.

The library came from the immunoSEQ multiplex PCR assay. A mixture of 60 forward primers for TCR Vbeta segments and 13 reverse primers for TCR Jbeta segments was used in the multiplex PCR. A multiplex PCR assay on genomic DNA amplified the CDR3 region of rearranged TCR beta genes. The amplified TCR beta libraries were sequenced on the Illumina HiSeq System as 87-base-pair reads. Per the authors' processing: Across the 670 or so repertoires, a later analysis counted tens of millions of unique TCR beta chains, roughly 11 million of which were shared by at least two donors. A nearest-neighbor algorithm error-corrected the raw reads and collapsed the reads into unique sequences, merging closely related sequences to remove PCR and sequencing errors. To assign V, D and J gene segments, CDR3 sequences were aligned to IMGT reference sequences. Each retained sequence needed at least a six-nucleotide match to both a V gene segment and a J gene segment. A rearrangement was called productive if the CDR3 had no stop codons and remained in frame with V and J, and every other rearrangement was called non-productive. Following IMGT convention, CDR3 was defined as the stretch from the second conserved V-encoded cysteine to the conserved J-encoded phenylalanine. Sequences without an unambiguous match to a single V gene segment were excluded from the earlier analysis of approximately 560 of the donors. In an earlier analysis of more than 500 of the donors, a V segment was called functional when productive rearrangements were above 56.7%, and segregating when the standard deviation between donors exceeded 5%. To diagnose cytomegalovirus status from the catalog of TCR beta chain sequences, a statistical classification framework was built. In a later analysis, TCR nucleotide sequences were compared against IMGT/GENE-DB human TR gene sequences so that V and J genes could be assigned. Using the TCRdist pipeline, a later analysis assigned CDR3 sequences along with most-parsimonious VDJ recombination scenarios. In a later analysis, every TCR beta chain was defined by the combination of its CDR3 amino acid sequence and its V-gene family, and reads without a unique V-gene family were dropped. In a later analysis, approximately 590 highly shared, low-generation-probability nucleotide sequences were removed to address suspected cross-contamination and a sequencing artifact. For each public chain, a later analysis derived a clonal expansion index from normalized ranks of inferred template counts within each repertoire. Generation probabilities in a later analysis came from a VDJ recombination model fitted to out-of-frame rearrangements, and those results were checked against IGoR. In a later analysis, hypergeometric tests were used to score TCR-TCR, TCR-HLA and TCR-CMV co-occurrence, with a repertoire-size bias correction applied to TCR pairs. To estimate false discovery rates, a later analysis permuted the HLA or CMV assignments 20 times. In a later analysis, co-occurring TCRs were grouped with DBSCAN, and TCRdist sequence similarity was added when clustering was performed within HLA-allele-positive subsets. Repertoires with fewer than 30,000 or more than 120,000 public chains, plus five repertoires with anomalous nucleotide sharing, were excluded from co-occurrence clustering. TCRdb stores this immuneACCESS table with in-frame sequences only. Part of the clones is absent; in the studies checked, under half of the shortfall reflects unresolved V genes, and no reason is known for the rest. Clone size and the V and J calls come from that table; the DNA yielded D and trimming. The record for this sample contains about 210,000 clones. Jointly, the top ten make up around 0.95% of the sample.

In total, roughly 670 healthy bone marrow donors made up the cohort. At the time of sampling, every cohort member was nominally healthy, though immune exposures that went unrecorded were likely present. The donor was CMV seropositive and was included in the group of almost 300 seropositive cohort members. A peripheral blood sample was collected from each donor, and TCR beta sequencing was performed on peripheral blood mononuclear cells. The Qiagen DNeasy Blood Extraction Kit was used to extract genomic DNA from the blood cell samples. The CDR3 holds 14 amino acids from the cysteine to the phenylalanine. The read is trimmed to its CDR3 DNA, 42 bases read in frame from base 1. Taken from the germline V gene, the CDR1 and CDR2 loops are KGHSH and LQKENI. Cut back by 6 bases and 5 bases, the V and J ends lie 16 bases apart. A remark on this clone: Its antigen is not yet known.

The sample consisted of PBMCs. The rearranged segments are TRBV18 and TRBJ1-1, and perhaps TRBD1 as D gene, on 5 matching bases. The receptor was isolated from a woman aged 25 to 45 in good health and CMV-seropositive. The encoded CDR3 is CASSAADRQTEAFF. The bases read TGTGCCAGCTCCGCAGCAGACAGACAAACTGAAGCTTTCTTT.